This T cell receptor beta chain was sequenced in a study of tumor-infiltrating lymphocytes in primary liver carcinoma. Synthesis of TCR beta cDNA was carried out from 500 ng total RNA with a constant-region primer. Three-round nested multiplex PCR performed with slightly modified ARM-PCR produced the TCR beta libraries. Rounds one and two of PCR, each of 9 to 11 cycles, were primed with TRBV1-TRBV30 forward primers and a C-beta reverse primer. TCRdb redid the calling of the multiplex PCR reads with MiXCR, one entry per CDR3 protein. The sample includes a few hundred thousand distinct CDR3 sequences, about 50% of them seen just once. Concerning this clonotype itself: Its antigen is unidentified.

Out of unsorted whole blood came the blood RNA, and germline DNA was extracted as well. Four milliliters of peripheral blood were collected before surgery. The CDR3 consists of 16 residues. CDR1 and CDR2 from the germline V gene are SGHAT and FQNNGV. Trimming left V 5 bases short and J 1 base short, with 16 bases between. Study findings and constraints: The use of bulk unsorted samples meant that CD4+ and CD8+ repertoires were not compared. Significantly greater top-250-clone fractions characterized tumors relative to blood (p = 0.039).

This chain joins TRBV11-2 and TRBJ2-3; D remains ambiguous. The sequenced sample was peripheral blood. This TCR came from a woman aged 30 to 39 with primary liver carcinoma and hepatitis B virus infection. This chain's CDR3 is CASSPRPASGTDTQYF. The CDR3, as DNA: TGTGCCAGCAGCCCCCGGCCAGCAAGCGGCACAGATACGCAGTATTTT.